The clone carrying this T cell receptor beta chain was found many times. Its antigen is not identified. The germline V and J ends were trimmed by 5 bases and 6 bases, with 17 bases remaining between them. This CDR3 has 14 amino acids. The germline CDR1 and CDR2 sequences are MDHEN and SYDVKM. CDR3 regions were amplified by Arm-PCR using iRepertoire HTBI primers to build TCR beta libraries. One entry per CDR3 protein results from TCRdb running MiXCR on the multiplex PCR reads. The sample lists some 410,000 distinct CDR3 sequences, over 15% seen once, with roughly 10% in the top ten. The data originate from a study of regulatory T cells in long-lasting Graves disease. Time point here: newly diagnosed GD, antithyroid drugs for less than 3 months. PBMC-derived RNA was used for the TCR library. Overall study results and limits: The TCR repertoire of persistent Graves' patients was less diverse than that of newly diagnosed ones.

The sample was also reused in another study, on T cells in Graves' hyperthyroidism and ophthalmopathy. In that study: Carried out on the TCR CDR3, a first-round RT-PCR used the HTBI primer set. Most clonotypes expanded in the thyroid (above 0.001) were also present in blood.

The sample consisted of peripheral blood mononuclear cells (PBMCs), taken at new diagnosis, from a patient treated with antithyroid drugs. This clonotype originated in a woman aged 30 to 39 with Graves disease. V is TRBV28 and J is TRBJ2-7; perhaps D is TRBD1 or TRBD2 (6 bases each). CDR3 sequence reads: CASSDRLGRSEQYF. The CDR3 nucleotides read TGTGCCAGCAGTGACAGGCTTGGGAGGAGCGAGCAGTACTTC.